These 10 T cell receptor beta chains share one sample of origin, sequenced in a study of a mutant IDH1 vaccine in newly diagnosed glioma. Method: immunoSEQ multiplex PCR; TCRdb's copy keeps in-frame clones and lacks some. The sample records about 55,000 clones, 80% being singletons. Their recognized antigens are unknown. Specified time point: week 23, last vaccination. Each dose of the vaccine consisted of 300 ug of mutant IDH1 20-mer peptide, with topical imiquimod. The source material was PBMCs, sampled from a glioma patient whose treatment included an IDH1 peptide vaccine. The receptors shown here come from a man aged 40-49 years with glioma.

This sequence joins TRBV2 and TRBJ2-3; D is possibly TRBD2 (7 bases). Trimming cost V 4 bases and J 5 bases, with 13 bases left between them. CDR1 is SNHLY and CDR2 is FYNNEI in the germline V gene. The CDR3 loop spans 14 amino acids. The CDR3 DNA is TGTGCCAGCAGTGTAAGGGGGGAGGGAGATACGCAGTATTTT. Amino acids: CASSVRGEGDTQYF.

The gene calls are TRBV6-6 and TRBJ2-2; D remains ambiguous. The CDR3 spans 13 residues. The germline V gene has CDR1 MNHNY and CDR2 SVGAGI (reference sequence). V was pared by 8 bases and J by 0 bases, with 7 bases between. CDR3 sequence reads: CASQVTNTGELFF. CDR3 sequence (DNA): TGTGCCAGCCAGGTGACGAACACCGGGGAGCTGTTTTTT.

The chain couples TRBV9 to TRBJ1-1; 9 bases fit TRBD1. V dropped 3 bases and J dropped 1; count of bases not matched to a gene: 4. The length of the CDR3 is 15 residues. Germline loops: CDR1 SGDLS, CDR2 YYNGEE. In DNA, the CDR3 is TGTGCCAGCAGCGCGTTGACAGGGGGGAACACTGAAGCTTTCTTT. This sequence encodes CASSALTGGNTEAFF. The full variable domain, rest sourced from reference TRBV9 and TRBJ1-1, is DSGVTQTPKHLITATGQRVTLRCSPRSGDLSVYWYQQSLDQGLQFLIQYYNGEERAKGNILERFSAQQFPDLHSELNLSSLELGDSALYFCASSALTGGNTEAFFGQGTRLTVV.

In this sample, this clone turned up once. The chain carries TRBV25-1 and TRBJ1-5; D gene uncertain. The germline CDR1 and CDR2 sequences are MGHDK and SYGVNS. CDR3 size: 14 residues. V was trimmed by 1 base and J by 6 bases, leaving 10 bases between them. The CDR3 protein is CASSELPETQPQHF. DNA for the CDR3: TGTGCCAGCAGTGAATTGCCCGAAACTCAGCCCCAGCATTTT.

V and J are TRBV5-1 and TRBJ2-5; maybe TRBD1 (6 bases). Germline CDR1 is SGHRS and CDR2 is YFSETQ. The V gene lost 5 bases and the J gene lost 9 bases, with 20 bases spanning the gap. The CDR3 consists of 14 residues. Here the CDR3 reads CASRVYREVGAQYF. The CDR3 bases are TGCGCCAGCAGGGTATACAGGGAAGTAGGGGCCCAGTACTTC.

The CDR3 DNA sequence: TGTGCCAGCAGCAGACTAGCGGGGGCCGCGGGGGAGCAGTTCTTC. Translated: CASSRLAGAAGEQFF. This rearrangement joins TRBV9 to TRBJ2-1; 12 bases are shared with TRBD2. V gave up 4 bases and J gave up 10 bases; unmatched junction bases: 9. The germline V gene encodes CDR1 SGDLS and CDR2 YYNGEE. The CDR3 runs to 15 residues.

The chain uses TRBV6-1 and TRBJ2-7, with 7 bases identical to TRBD1. V trimming: 10 bases; J trimming: 0 bases; junction bases outside the gene matches: 6. The length of the CDR3 is 13 residues. Looked up from germline, CDR1 is MNHNS and CDR2 is SASEGT. The CDR3 loop is CAITRDSSYEQYF. The DNA for the CDR3 is TGTGCCATTACCCGGGACAGCTCCTACGAGCAGTACTTC.

The chain has TRBV13 and TRBJ2-1; 8 bases fit TRBD1. J lost 3 bases, V lost 3 bases, and 4 bases had no gene match. Germline V gene sequence: CDR1 PRHDT, CDR2 FYEKMQ (reference sequence). This CDR3 is 15 amino acids long. CDR3 residues: CASSLGQVIYNEQFF. The CDR3 nucleotides read TGTGCCAGCAGCTTGGGACAGGTGATCTACAATGAGCAGTTCTTC.

J is TRBJ1-6 and V is TRBV27, with D possibly TRBD1 on 6 matching bases. Germline CDR1 MNHEY, CDR2 SMNVEV (reference sequence). The V and J ends lost 6 bases and 9 bases respectively, with 15 bases between them. The CDR3 totals 14 residues. This CDR3 is CASRPTGQGSPLHF. The CDR3 bases are TGTGCCAGCAGACCCACAGGGCAGGGTTCACCCCTCCACTTT.

The chain is built from TRBV6-6 and TRBJ1-4; D gene uncertain. The CDR3 spans 13 residues. The V end lost 5 bases, the J end lost 6 bases, and 10 bases lay between the germline ends. Germline lookup yields CDR1 MNHNY and CDR2 SVGAGI (reference sequence). The CDR3 DNA is TGTGCCAGCAGTGGCCTCGGGGATGAAAAACTGTTTTTT. It yields the protein CASSGLGDEKLFF.